What follows is one T cell receptor beta chain and its context. The data were taken from a study of T cell clones after liver transplantation. Sequencing was performed with immunoSEQ multiplex PCR; in TCRdb, only in-frame clones are kept and a portion is missing. This sample has roughly 100,000 clones; about 81% occur once, and the top ten carry about 3%. The source material was CD4+ T cells from blood, sampled roughly 50 months after liver transplant. The TCR sequence derives from a human patient who received a liver transplant. Some T cells may have originated in the graft donor.

The DNA for the CDR3 is TGTGCTAGTGGTTTGCAAGGGGGAGGGCGAGCTTTCTTT. Translating gives CASGLQGGGRAFF. V is TRBV12-5 and J is TRBJ1-1, with D possibly TRBD1 on 6 matching bases. The V end lost 2 bases, the J end lost 10 bases, and 14 bases lay between the germline ends. Germline V gene data show CDR1 as LGHNT and CDR2 as FRNRAP. The CDR3 contains 13 residues.